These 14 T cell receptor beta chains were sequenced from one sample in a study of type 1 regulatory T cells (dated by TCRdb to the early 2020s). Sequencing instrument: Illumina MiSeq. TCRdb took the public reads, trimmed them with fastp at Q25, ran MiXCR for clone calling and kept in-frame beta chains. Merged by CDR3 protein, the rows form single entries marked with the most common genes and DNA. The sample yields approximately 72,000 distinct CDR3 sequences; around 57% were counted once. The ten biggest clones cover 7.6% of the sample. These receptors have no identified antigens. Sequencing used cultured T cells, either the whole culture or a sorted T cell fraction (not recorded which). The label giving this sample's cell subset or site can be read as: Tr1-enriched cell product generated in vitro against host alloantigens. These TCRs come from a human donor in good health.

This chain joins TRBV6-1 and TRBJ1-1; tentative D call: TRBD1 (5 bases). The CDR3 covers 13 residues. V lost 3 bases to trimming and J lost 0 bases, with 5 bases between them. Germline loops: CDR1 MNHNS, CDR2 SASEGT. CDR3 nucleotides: TGTGCCAGCAGTGACAGGGTGAACACTGAAGCTTTCTTT. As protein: CASSDRVNTEAFF.

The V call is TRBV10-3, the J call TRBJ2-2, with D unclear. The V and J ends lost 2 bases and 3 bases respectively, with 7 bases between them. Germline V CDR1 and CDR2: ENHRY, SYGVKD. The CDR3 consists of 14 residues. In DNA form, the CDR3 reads TGTGCCATCAGTGAGAGAAAGGACACCGGGGAGCTGTTTTTT. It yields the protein CAISERKDTGELFF.

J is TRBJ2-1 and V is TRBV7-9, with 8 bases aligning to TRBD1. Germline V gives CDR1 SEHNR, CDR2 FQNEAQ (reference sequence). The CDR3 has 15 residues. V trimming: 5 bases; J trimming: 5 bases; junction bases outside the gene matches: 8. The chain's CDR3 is CASSPSGGVHNEQFF. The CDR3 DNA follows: TGTGCCAGCAGCCCTTCAGGGGGCGTCCACAATGAGCAGTTCTTC.

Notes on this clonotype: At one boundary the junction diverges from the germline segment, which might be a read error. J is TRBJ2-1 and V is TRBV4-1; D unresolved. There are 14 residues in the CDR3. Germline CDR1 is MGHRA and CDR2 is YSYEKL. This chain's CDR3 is CASSQVAQPAEQFF. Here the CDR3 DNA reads TGCGCCAGCAGTCAAGTGGCCCAGCCAGCTGAGCAGTTCTTC.

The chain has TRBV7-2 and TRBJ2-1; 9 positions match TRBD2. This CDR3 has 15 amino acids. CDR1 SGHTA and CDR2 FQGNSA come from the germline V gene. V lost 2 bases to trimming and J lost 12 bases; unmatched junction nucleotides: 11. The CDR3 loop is CASSLTISGSDRQFF. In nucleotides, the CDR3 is TGTGCCAGCAGCTTAACCATTAGCGGGAGTGATAGGCAGTTCTTC.

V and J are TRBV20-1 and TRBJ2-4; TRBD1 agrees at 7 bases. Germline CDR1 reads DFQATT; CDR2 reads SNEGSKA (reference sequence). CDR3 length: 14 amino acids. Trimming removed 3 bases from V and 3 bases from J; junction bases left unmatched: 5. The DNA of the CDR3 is TGCAGTGCTAGGTCAGGGGGAAGCAAAAACATTCAGTACTTC. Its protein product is CSARSGGSKNIQYF.

The CDR3 loop is CASSSSPQGDEQYF. CDR3 in DNA: TGCGCCAGCTCATCCTCTCCACAGGGTGACGAGCAGTACTTC. The chain couples TRBV5-1 to TRBJ2-7; D might be TRBD1 (6 bases). This CDR3 comprises 14 residues. Trimming shortened V by 7 bases and J by 5 bases, and 19 bases separated the two germline ends. Germline loops: CDR1 SGHRS, CDR2 YFSETQ.

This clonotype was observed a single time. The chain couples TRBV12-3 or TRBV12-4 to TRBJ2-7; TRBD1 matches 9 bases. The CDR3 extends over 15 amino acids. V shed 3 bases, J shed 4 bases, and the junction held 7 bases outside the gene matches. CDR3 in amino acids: CASSFGTGSPYEQYF. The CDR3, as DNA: TGTGCCAGCAGTTTCGGGACAGGGTCGCCGTACGAGCAGTACTTC.

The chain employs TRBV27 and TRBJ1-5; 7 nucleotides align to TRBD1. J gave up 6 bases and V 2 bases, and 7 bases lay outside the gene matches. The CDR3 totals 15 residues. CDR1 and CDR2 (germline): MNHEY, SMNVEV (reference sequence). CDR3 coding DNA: TGTGCCAGCAGTTTACAGGGGGTTTTCAGTCAGCCCCAGCATTTT. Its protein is CASSLQGVFSQPQHF.

Here the CDR3 reads CASSQVTGGGYGYTF. The CDR3 DNA sequence: TGCGCCAGCAGCCAAGTGACGGGGGGCGGTTATGGCTACACCTTC. The J gene is TRBJ1-2, the V gene TRBV4-3, with D possibly being TRBD1 (6 bases). Germline CDR1 reads LGHNA; CDR2 reads YSLEER. V shed 1 base and J shed 5 bases, with 14 bases lying between them. The CDR3 contains 15 residues.

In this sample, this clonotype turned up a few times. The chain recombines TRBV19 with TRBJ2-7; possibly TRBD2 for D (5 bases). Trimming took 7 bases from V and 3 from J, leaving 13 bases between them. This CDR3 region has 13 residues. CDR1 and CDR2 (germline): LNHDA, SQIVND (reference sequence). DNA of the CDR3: TGTGCCAGTAAAGCCGAGGAGGACTACGAGCAGTACTTC. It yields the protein CASKAEEDYEQYF.

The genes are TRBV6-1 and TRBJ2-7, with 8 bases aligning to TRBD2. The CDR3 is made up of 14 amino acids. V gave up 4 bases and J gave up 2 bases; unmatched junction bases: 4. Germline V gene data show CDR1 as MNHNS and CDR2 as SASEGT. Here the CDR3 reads CASSAREGPYEQYF. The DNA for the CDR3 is TGTGCCAGCAGTGCTCGGGAGGGTCCCTACGAGCAGTACTTC.

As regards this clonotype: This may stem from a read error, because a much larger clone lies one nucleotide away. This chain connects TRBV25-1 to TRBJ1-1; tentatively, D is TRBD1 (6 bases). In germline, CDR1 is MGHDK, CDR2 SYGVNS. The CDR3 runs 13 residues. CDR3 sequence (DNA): TGTGCCAGCAGAGGGGACACGAACACTGAAACTTTCTTT. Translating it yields CASRGDTNTETFF.

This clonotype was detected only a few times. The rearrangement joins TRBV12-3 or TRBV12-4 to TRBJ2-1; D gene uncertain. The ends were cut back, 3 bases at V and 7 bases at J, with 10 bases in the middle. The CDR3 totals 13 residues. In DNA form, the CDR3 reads TGTGCCAGCAGTTTGTCCGGAGTAAATGAGCAGTTCTTC. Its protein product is CASSLSGVNEQFF.